This T cell receptor (beta chain) derives from a study of circulating CD8 cells and anti-PD-1 response in melanoma. Trimming cost V 0 bases and J 0 bases, with 12 bases left between them. Germline V gene lookup returns CDR1 SQVTM and CDR2 ANQGSEA. This CDR3 contains 15 residues. The QIAseq Immune Repertoire TCR panel built the libraries from 15 ng of total RNA. TCRdb ran MiXCR on the reads and lists one entry per CDR3 protein. The sample gives some 560 distinct CDR3 sequences, 10% of which show up once; approximately 20% is in the top ten. From live CD3+CD8+TCRalphabeta+ cells, four PD-1 and/or TIGIT subsets were sorted. This clonotype is labeled large (0.1 to 1%). The antigen is not known. Study conclusions and caveats: At M1, fewer than 8% of TRB clonotypes appeared in multiple subsets. Replicates were generally not done for experiments. Only baseline and M1 samples entered the published repertoire comparisons.

The TCR comes from a human donor with melanoma. The specimen comprised CD8+ T cells from PBMCs, sampled at baseline or after one month of anti-PD-1 therapy (not recorded which). This chain connects TRBV29-1 to TRBJ2-7; a weak D match, TRBD2 (6 bases). The CDR3: CSVEDLFGGSYEQYF. In DNA, the CDR3 is TGCAGCGTTGAAGATCTTTTCGGGGGCTCCTACGAGCAGTACTTC.